The rows below give T cell receptor beta chains drawn from one sample of a study of cytomegalovirus exposure and HLA in healthy donors. Measured with immunoSEQ multiplex PCR; TCRdb has only the in-frame clones, and not every one. The data show approximately 53,000 clones, 75% to 80% seen once. The specimen was PBMCs. These receptor sequences come from a woman aged 35 to 49 in good health and CMV-seropositive. CDR3s include the opening cysteine and the closing phenylalanine or tryptophan. D genes are given only for firm matches. A clone size is listed for some rows: how often the clone was seen (once, few, many), or a class if it is expanded.

CDR3 DNA | CDR3 protein | D gene | clone size | J gene | V gene
TGTGCCAGCAGCCTAGGGACTAGCGGGGATTCTGGGGAGACCCAGTACTTC | CASSLGTSGDSGETQYF | TRBD2 | - | TRBJ2-5 | TRBV5-8
TGCGCCAGCAGCCAAGGAGGGGGCCTCAACTATGGCTACACCTTC | CASSQGGGLNYGYTF | TRBD1 | - | TRBJ1-2 | TRBV4-1
TGTGCCAGCAGCCCGGACAGGGGCAGTGAAAAACTGTTTTTT | CASSPDRGSEKLFF | TRBD1 | - | TRBJ1-4 | TRBV7-9
TGTGCCAGCATAACTGGGACTTCCTACGAGCAGTACTTC | CASITGTSYEQYF | - | - | TRBJ2-7 | TRBV7-3
TGTGCCAGCAGTGCCTTGGGCAGCTTCTATGGCTACACCTTC | CASSALGSFYGYTF | - | - | TRBJ1-2 | TRBV6-5
TGTGCCAGCAGTGATGGCGGCGTAACCGGGGAGCTGTTTTTT | CASSDGGVTGELFF | - | - | TRBJ2-2 | TRBV2
TGTGCCAGCAGCTTAGCAGGGTCTGGTAACACCATATATTTT | CASSLAGSGNTIYF | - | - | TRBJ1-3 | TRBV11-2
TGTGCCAGCAGCCAGAGGGGGAGCTCTGGAAACACCATATATTTT | CASSQRGSSGNTIYF | - | - | TRBJ1-3 | TRBV7-2
TGCGCCAGCAGCATAGGGGGTGAGGGGGAAAAACTGTTTTTT | CASSIGGEGEKLFF | - | - | TRBJ1-4 | TRBV5-1
TGTGCCAGCAGCTTAGTAGGGGGCGAACAGTACTTC | CASSLVGGEQYF | TRBD1 | - | TRBJ2-7 | TRBV5-4
TGTGCCTGGAAGTCCCGCCGGGAGAACACTGAAGCTTTCTTT | CAWKSRRENTEAFF | - | once | TRBJ1-1 | TRBV30
TGTGCCAGCAGCCTCACAGGGGTATATAATTCACCCCTCCACTTT | CASSLTGVYNSPLHF | TRBD1 | - | TRBJ1-6 | TRBV14
TGTGCCATCAGTGAAGGGGGGGGCCAGAACATTCAGTACTTC | CAISEGGGQNIQYF | - | - | TRBJ2-4 | TRBV10-3
TGTGCCAGCATAAGGACAGGGAGCAATCAGCCCCAGCATTTT | CASIRTGSNQPQHF | TRBD1 | - | TRBJ1-5 | TRBV27
TGTGCCAGCAGCTTGGGTTCGTCTAGCGGGGCCAATGAGCAGTTCTTC | CASSLGSSSGANEQFF | TRBD2 | - | TRBJ2-1 | TRBV5-4
TGTGCCAGCAGCTCCACCGGGGGGGGCCCGAGCTCCTACGAGCAGTACTTC | CASSSTGGGPSSYEQYF | TRBD2 | - | TRBJ2-7 | TRBV7-9
TGTGCCAGTACCACACGAATGGGCAATCAGCCCCAGCATTTT | CASTTRMGNQPQHF | - | few | TRBJ1-5 | TRBV6-5
TGTGCCAGCGATCGGGGGAACACCGGGGAGCTGTTTTTT | CASDRGNTGELFF | - | - | TRBJ2-2 | TRBV6-1
TGTGCCATCAGGGCTGGACAGGGAGCAGCTTTCTTT | CAIRAGQGAAFF | TRBD1 | - | TRBJ1-1 | TRBV10-3
TGTGCCAGCACCTTCTTAATTAGCGGGGGGGCGGCTAATGAGCAGTTCTTC | CASTFLISGGAANEQFF | TRBD2 | - | TRBJ2-1 | TRBV5-4
TGTGCCAGCAGTGAGGGCGGGGGTTTCTCCTACGAGCAGTACTTC | CASSEGGGFSYEQYF | TRBD2 | - | TRBJ2-7 | TRBV25-1
TGTGCCAGCTTCGGGGGGCAGAACACTGAAGCTTTCTTT | CASFGGQNTEAFF | - | - | TRBJ1-1 | TRBV7-9
TGTGCCAGCAGCCCATACGCCCTACGGACAGATAATGAGCAGTTCTTC | CASSPYALRTDNEQFF | - | few | TRBJ2-1 | TRBV7-2
TGCGCCAGCAGTCCCCCACGCGACACCGGGGAGCTGTTTTTT | CASSPPRDTGELFF | - | - | TRBJ2-2 | TRBV5-1
TGTGCCAGCAGCGTAGGCGCTAGCGGGGGGATAACAGATACGCAGTATTTT | CASSVGASGGITDTQYF | TRBD2 | - | TRBJ2-3 | TRBV9
TGTGCCAGTAGTTTAGGACAGGGACGAGAAAAACTGTTTTTT | CASSLGQGREKLFF | TRBD1 | - | TRBJ1-4 | TRBV19
TGCGCCAGCAGTTGGACAGGGGGGCAAGAGACCCAGTACTTC | CASSWTGGQETQYF | TRBD1 | - | TRBJ2-5 | TRBV5-1
TGTGCCAGTAGTATCACCGGGACAGGGGGTAACGAGCAGTACTTC | CASSITGTGGNEQYF | TRBD1 | - | TRBJ2-7 | TRBV19
TGTGCCAGCAGGCGACAGGGCGGATCACCCCTCCACTTT | CASRRQGGSPLHF | TRBD1 | - | TRBJ1-6 | TRBV6-5
TGTGCCAGCAGTGGAGTGGGTTCGGGGACCGGGGAGCTGTTTTTT | CASSGVGSGTGELFF | - | - | TRBJ2-2 | TRBV25-1
TGTGCCAGCAGCTTTCGCTACGAGCAGTACTTC | CASSFRYEQYF | - | - | TRBJ2-7 | TRBV11-2
TGTGCCAGCAGCTTAACCGGACAGGGCGGGAACACCATATATTTT | CASSLTGQGGNTIYF | TRBD1 | - | TRBJ1-3 | TRBV7-2
TGTGCCAGCAGCTTAGCGCGACAGGGCTACGAGCAGTACTTC | CASSLARQGYEQYF | TRBD1 | - | TRBJ2-7 | TRBV7-8
TGTGCCAGCAGTGACCCAGGTCGTGACGAGCAGTACTTC | CASSDPGRDEQYF | - | - | TRBJ2-7 | TRBV2
TGTGCCAGTAGTGATGGGACAGCTGCAACTAATGAAAAACTGTTTTTT | CASSDGTAATNEKLFF | TRBD1 | - | TRBJ1-4 | TRBV19
TGTGCCAGCAGCCTTGACAGGGTTGGCGAGACCCAGTACTTC | CASSLDRVGETQYF | TRBD1 | - | TRBJ2-5 | TRBV7-6
TGTGCCAGCAGTTGGAAGACAGATCCCCTTCAGTACTTC | CASSWKTDPLQYF | - | - | TRBJ2-4 | TRBV6-7